This passage covers 9 T cell receptor beta chains from one sample sequenced in a study of T cell responses to AZD1222 COVID-19 vaccine. TCRdb keeps only in-frame clones here, not all; method: immunoSEQ multiplex PCR. The table includes 75,000 to 95,000 clones, around 83% detected once. Sequencing used peripheral blood, obtained on day 0 of AZD1222 vaccination. These receptors were obtained from an adult in good health.

The gene calls are TRBV2 and TRBJ1-2, with 9 bases identical to TRBD1. V shed 1 base and J 7 bases; nucleotides not matched to a gene: 7. Germline loops: CDR1 SNHLY, CDR2 FYNNEI. The CDR3 extends over 15 amino acids. CDR3: CASSEDGTGRVGYTF. The CDR3 DNA reads TGTGCCAGCAGTGAAGACGGGACAGGGAGGGTTGGCTACACCTTC. Combining the CDR3 with reference TRBV2 and TRBJ1-2 gives the whole variable domain EPEVTQTPSHQVTQMGQEVILRCVPISNHLYFYWYRQILGQKVEFLVSFYNNEISEKSEIFDDQFSVERPDGSNFTLKIRSTKLEDSAMYFCASSEDGTGRVGYTFGSGTRLTVV.

The V and J genes are TRBV3-1 (or the pseudogene TRBV3-2) and TRBJ1-2, with D tentatively TRBD1 (6 bases). The CDR3 loop spans 14 amino acids. CDR1 and CDR2 from the germline V gene are LGHDT and YNNKEL (reference sequence). V was pared by 4 bases and J by 5 bases, with 14 bases between. CDR3: CASSPGRGGYGYTF. The CDR3 nucleotides are TGTGCCAGCAGCCCCGGCAGGGGCGGGTATGGCTACACCTTC.

The chain employs TRBV9 and TRBJ2-3; 8 nucleotides agree with TRBD1. CDR1 is SGDLS and CDR2 is YYNGEE in the germline V gene. Trimming cost V 0 bases and J 4 bases; bases outside gene matches: 10. This CDR3 spans 17 amino acids. In nucleotides, the CDR3 is TGTGCCAGCAGCGTAGGTTGGTTACAGGGGGTTCCAGATACGCAGTATTTT. The encoded protein is CASSVGWLQGVPDTQYF.

The chain combines TRBV7-2 with TRBJ1-1; D unresolved. Germline V lookup: CDR1 SGHTA, CDR2 FQGNSA. V lost 5 bases to trimming and J lost 7 bases, with 17 bases between them. The CDR3 runs to 14 residues. CDR3 in DNA: TGTGCCAGCAGCCCTAGTAGGACCTCAGATGAAGCTTTCTTT. The encoded protein is CASSPSRTSDEAFF.

CDR3 loop: CASRRQEETQYF. The CDR3 DNA sequence: TGTGCCAGCAGAAGACAGGAAGAGACCCAGTACTTC. The chain combines TRBV12-3 or TRBV12-4 with TRBJ2-5; perhaps TRBD1 as D (6 bases). This CDR3 region has 12 residues. Trimming removed 6 bases at V and 3 bases at J, with 8 bases between.

The chain uses TRBV19 and TRBJ2-3, with TRBD2 identical over 15 bases. Germline lookup yields CDR1 LNHDA and CDR2 SQIVND (reference sequence). The CDR3 sequence is 14 residues long. With 7 bases clipped from V and 9 bases from J, the junction kept 5 bases outside the gene matches. As DNA, the CDR3 is TGTGCCAGTACCTCCGGGACTAGCGGGGGGACGCAGTATTTT. This codes for CASTSGTSGGTQYF.

The V and J genes are TRBV27 and TRBJ1-6; TRBD1 might be the D (5 bases). Trimming shortened V by 2 bases and J by 7 bases, and 12 bases separated the two germline ends. CDR1 MNHEY and CDR2 SMNVEV come from the germline V gene (reference sequence). The length of the CDR3 is 15 residues. The CDR3 nucleotides are TGTGCCAGCAGTTTACGGGGGGGAAAGAATTCACCCCTCCACTTT. It specifies CASSLRGGKNSPLHF.

The rearrangement joins TRBV30 to TRBJ1-2; no clear D. The germline gives CDR1 GTSNPN, CDR2 SVGIG (reference sequence). V shed 5 bases and J shed 7 bases, with 11 bases lying between them. CDR3 length: 11 amino acids. The CDR3 nucleotides are TGTGCCTGGGGGGTCCGTCTTGGCTACACCTTC. This translates into CAWGVRLGYTF.

The V gene is TRBV2, the J gene TRBJ2-2; D is perhaps TRBD1 (5 bases). The CDR3 has 15 residues. Germline values: CDR1 SNHLY, CDR2 FYNNEI. V lost 6 bases, J lost 7 bases, and 18 bases lay in between. In DNA, the CDR3 is TGTGCCAGCAGGCCGATGAGAGGTCAGGGCGGGGAGCTGTTTTTT. Encoded protein: CASRPMRGQGGELFF.